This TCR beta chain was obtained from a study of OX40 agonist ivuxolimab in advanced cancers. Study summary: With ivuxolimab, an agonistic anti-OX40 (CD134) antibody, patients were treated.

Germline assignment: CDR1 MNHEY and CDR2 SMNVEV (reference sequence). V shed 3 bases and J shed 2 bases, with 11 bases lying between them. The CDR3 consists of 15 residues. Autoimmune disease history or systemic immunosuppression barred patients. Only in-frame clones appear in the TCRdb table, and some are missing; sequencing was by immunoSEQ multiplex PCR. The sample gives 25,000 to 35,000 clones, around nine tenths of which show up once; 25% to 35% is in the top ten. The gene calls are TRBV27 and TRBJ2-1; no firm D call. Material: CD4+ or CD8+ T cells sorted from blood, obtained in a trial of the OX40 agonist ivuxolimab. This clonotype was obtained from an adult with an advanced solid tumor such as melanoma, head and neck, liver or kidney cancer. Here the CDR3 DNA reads TGTGCCAGCAGTTTCTTACCCGATACCTACAATGAGCAGTTCTTC. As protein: CASSFLPDTYNEQFF.